A single T cell receptor (beta chain) is shown here with its context. Antigen specificity is unknown. Compared with germline, one end of the junction differs, possibly owing to a read error. Unsorted whole blood supplied the blood RNA, and germline DNA was isolated too. These data are taken from a study of tumor-infiltrating lymphocytes in primary liver carcinoma. For the study at large: Donors had hepatocellular carcinoma or combined HCC and intrahepatic cholangiocarcinoma. Samples had roughly 3.5 to 8 million productive TCRbeta reads, comparable between tissue types. Findings of the study overall: Compared with tumor region pairs, tumor-adjacent and tumor-blood pairs overlapped less.

This CDR3 has 13 amino acids. Germline-derived CDR1 and CDR2 are SGHAT and FQNNGV. Priming with a constant-region primer yielded TCR beta cDNA from 500 ng total RNA. Three nested multiplex PCR rounds, a slightly modified ARM-PCR, produced the libraries for TCR beta. The first two PCR rounds used TRBV1-TRBV30 forward primers with a C-beta reverse primer, roughly 10 cycles each. TCRdb analysed the multiplex PCR reads with MiXCR anew, one entry per CDR3 protein. Of 300,000 to 350,000 distinct CDR3 sequences listed, approximately 65% were seen once; the top ten hold roughly 6.5%. The chain couples TRBV11-2 to TRBJ2-2; tentatively, D is TRBD2 (5 bases). Input material: peripheral blood. This TCR derives from a man aged 35 to 55 with primary liver carcinoma and hepatitis B virus infection. The CDR3 is CASSLMNTGEMSF. CDR3 bases: TGTGCCAGCAGCTTGATGAACACCGGGGAGATGTCTTTT.